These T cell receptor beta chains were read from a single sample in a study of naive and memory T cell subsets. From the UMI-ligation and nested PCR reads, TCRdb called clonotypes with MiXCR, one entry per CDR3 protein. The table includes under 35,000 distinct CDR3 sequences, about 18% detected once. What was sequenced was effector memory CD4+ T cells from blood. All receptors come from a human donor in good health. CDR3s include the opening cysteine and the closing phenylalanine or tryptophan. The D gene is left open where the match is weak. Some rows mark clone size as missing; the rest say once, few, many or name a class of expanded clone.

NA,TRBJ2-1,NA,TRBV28,TGTGCCAGCAGGTTCGCCGGGGCATACAATGAGCAGTTCTTC,CASRFAGAYNEQFF
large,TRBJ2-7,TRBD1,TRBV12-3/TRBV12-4,TGTGCCAGCAGTTCCGGGACAGGGCGCGAGCAGTACTTC,CASSSGTGREQYF
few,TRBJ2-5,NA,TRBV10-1,TGCGCCAGCAGTCCCCCGGGATCGGACCAAGAGACCCAGTACTTC,CASSPPGSDQETQYF
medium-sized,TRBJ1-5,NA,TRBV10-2,TGCGCCAGCAACCCTACAGATAGCAATCAGCCCCAGCATTTT,CASNPTDSNQPQHF
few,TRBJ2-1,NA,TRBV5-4,TGTGCCAGCAGCTTGTTAGCGTCGGGGAATGAGCAGTTCTTC,CASSLLASGNEQFF
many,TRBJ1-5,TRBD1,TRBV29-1,TGCAGCGCTGGGACAGGTAGTAATCAGCCCCAGCATTTT,CSAGTGSNQPQHF
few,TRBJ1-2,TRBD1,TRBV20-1,TGCAGTGCTAACAGGGGGTATGGCTACACCTTC,CSANRGYGYTF
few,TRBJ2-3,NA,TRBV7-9,TGTGCCAGCAGGTTAGAGTATACGCAGTATTTT,CASRLEYTQYF
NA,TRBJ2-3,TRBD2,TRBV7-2,TGTGCCAGCAGCTTAGGAAGACCGGGACTAGTCATGATCACAGATACGCAGTATTTT,CASSLGRPGLVMITDTQYF
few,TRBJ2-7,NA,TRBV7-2,TGTGCCAGCAGCCCTCGCTTCTTCGAGCAGTACTTC,CASSPRFFEQYF
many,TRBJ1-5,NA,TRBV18,TGTGCCAGCTCACCAACGGGTTTAAGAGGCAATCAGCCCCAGCATTTT,CASSPTGLRGNQPQHF
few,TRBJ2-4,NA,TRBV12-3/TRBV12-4,TGTGCCAGCAGTTTAGGAGGGCTAGCCAAAAACATTCAGTACTTC,CASSLGGLAKNIQYF
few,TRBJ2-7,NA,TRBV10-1,TGCGCCAGCAGTGTTTTTAGGGACGAGCAGTACTTC,CASSVFRDEQYF
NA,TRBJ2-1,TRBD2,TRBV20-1,TGCAGTGCTAGAGACTCCGGGACTAGCGGGAGGGCCGGGCAGTTCTTC,CSARDSGTSGRAGQFF
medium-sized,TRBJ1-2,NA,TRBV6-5,TGTGCCAGCAGAGATGACATCTATGGCTACACCTTC,CASRDDIYGYTF
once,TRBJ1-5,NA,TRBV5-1,TGCGCCAGCAGCTTGACGGGGGGAGGCAGCAATCAGCCCCAGCATTTT,CASSLTGGGSNQPQHF
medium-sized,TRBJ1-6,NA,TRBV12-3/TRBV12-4,TGTGCCAGCAGTCTTAGGGGTTCACCCCTCCACTTT,CASSLRGSPLHF
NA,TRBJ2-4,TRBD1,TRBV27,TGTGCCAGCAGTTTAAGGGGACAGGGGTGGACCCCCAGTGGGGATCAGTACTTC,CASSLRGQGWTPSGDQYF
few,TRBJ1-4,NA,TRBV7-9,TGTGCCAGCAGCTTCGGGCCAACAGGCCCCGCAGGTGAAAAACTGTTTTTT,CASSFGPTGPAGEKLFF
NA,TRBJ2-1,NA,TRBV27,TGTGCCAGCAGTTTATTGGGGATCGGCAATGAGCAGTTCTTC,CASSLLGIGNEQFF
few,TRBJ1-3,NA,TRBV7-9,TGTGCCAGCAGCTTAGAGCCGGGACTCTCTGGAAACACCATATATTTT,CASSLEPGLSGNTIYF
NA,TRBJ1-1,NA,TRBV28,TGTGCCAGCAGTTTCCAGGGCTCGGGAAACACTGAAGCTTTCTTT,CASSFQGSGNTEAFF